This T cell receptor (beta chain) derives from a study of blood T cell repertoires in COVID-19. About the research overall: Acute-phase and convalescent COVID-19 samples originated in the United States, Italy and Spain.

Repertoires were generated with immunoSEQ multiplex PCR, while TCRdb's copy carries only in-frame clones and drops some. The sample includes some 240,000 clones, 80% to 90% seen only once; the top ten take roughly 4%. The source material was PBMCs or T cells enriched from blood (not recorded which). The origin of this receptor is a man aged 25-45 years with acute COVID-19.

The CDR3 coding sequence is TGCGCCAGCAGGGCTCTAGAAGATACGCAGTATTTT. This translates into CASRALEDTQYF. The V gene is TRBV4-1, the J gene TRBJ2-3; D gene uncertain. Germline V gene data show CDR1 as MGHRA and CDR2 as YSYEKL. The CDR3 has 12 residues. Deletions cut 6 bases from V and 5 bases from J, with 9 bases between.